Below are 25 T cell receptor beta chains sequenced from a single sample in a study of T-cell memory formation after mild COVID-19. TCRdb ran MiXCR on the 5' RACE reads and lists one entry per CDR3 protein. The sample yields hundreds of thousands of distinct CDR3 sequences, 12% to 15% seen once. The sample consisted of PBMCs or a T cell subset sorted from them (not recorded which). The receptor source for this set is a young man who had mild COVID-19 (a few samples of this study predate the infection). Cell type and time point are not known.

This clonotype has more than one count but fewer than ten. In nucleotides, the CDR3 is TGTGCCAGCGCCGGGACAGGGCAGTTCTTC. It codes for CASAGTGQFF. This chain uses TRBV25-1 with TRBJ2-1; 8 bases agree with TRBD1. The V gene end was trimmed by 8 bases and the J gene end by 12 bases; junction bases not matched to a gene: 3. Germline assignment: CDR1 MGHDK and CDR2 SYGVNS. The CDR3 has 10 residues.

In this sample, this clonotype turned up many times. The genes are TRBV5-1 and TRBJ2-1; 8 bases line up with TRBD2. Germline loops: CDR1 SGHRS, CDR2 YFSETQ. The CDR3 runs to 14 residues. With 4 bases clipped from V and 7 bases from J, the junction kept 7 bases outside the gene matches. The CDR3 loop reads CASSLGLASNEQFF. The CDR3 DNA is TGCGCCAGCAGCCTCGGACTAGCATCGAATGAGCAGTTCTTC.

The V call is TRBV2, the J call TRBJ1-1; D possibly corresponds to TRBD1 (5 bases). The germline V gene encodes CDR1 SNHLY and CDR2 FYNNEI. V lost 0 bases and J 3 bases, leaving 8 bases between the germline ends. The CDR3 loop spans 14 amino acids. Here the CDR3 DNA reads TGTGCCAGCAGTGAAGCGCGACAGTACACTGAAGCTTTCTTT. Amino acid sequence: CASSEARQYTEAFF.

This clonotype was seen only a few times. The chain has TRBV30 and TRBJ1-5, with TRBD1 identical over 8 bases. The CDR3 is made up of 14 amino acids. V dropped 1 base and J dropped 6; count of bases not matched to a gene: 5. Germline V gives CDR1 GTSNPN, CDR2 SVGIG (reference sequence). Here the CDR3 reads CAWSEDREIQPQHF. For the CDR3, the DNA is TGTGCCTGGAGTGAGGACAGGGAGATTCAGCCCCAGCATTTT.

This clonotype came up a few times. V and J are TRBV7-2 and TRBJ2-5; a possible D gene is TRBD2 (5 bases). CDR1 and CDR2 (germline): SGHTA, FQGNSA. CDR3 size: 13 residues. V was trimmed by 3 bases and J by 5 bases, leaving 10 bases between them. This chain's CDR3 is CASSFSSSETQYF. As DNA, the CDR3 is TGTGCCAGCAGCTTTAGCTCTAGCGAGACCCAGTACTTC.

The chain uses TRBV15 and TRBJ2-3; the D gene is possibly TRBD2 (6 bases). CDR1 and CDR2 from the germline V gene are LNHNV and YYDKDF (reference sequence). Trimming left V 1 base short and J 4 bases short, with 12 bases between. The CDR3 spans 15 residues. The DNA for the CDR3 is TGTGCCACCAGCAGAGGGTACGGGGGTGCAGATACGCAGTATTTT. Translation: CATSRGYGGADTQYF.

The rearrangement links TRBV5-1 to TRBJ1-1; no firm D call. CDR3 length: 13 amino acids. CDR1 is SGHRS, CDR2 YFSETQ, per germline. V lost 0 bases to trimming and J lost 9 bases, with 12 bases between them. DNA of the CDR3: TGCGCCAGCAGCTTGGGCTGGACGGTACAAGCTTTCTTT. Translation: CASSLGWTVQAFF.

This clonotype showed up just a few times. The chain uses TRBV7-2 and TRBJ2-1; D possibly corresponds to TRBD2 (5 bases). CDR3 length: 14 amino acids. Germline V gives CDR1 SGHTA, CDR2 FQGNSA. Trimming took off 5 bases at V and 10 bases at J, with 18 bases between the two ends. CDR3 coding DNA: TGTGCCAGCAGCATAAGGCCCCGCGGAGGCGAGCAGTTCTTC. This translates into CASSIRPRGGEQFF. Complete variable domain (other parts from reference TRBV7-2 and TRBJ2-1): GAGVSQSPSNKVTEKGKDVELRCDPISGHTALYWYRQSLGQGLEFLIYFQGNSAPDKSGLPSDRFSAERTGGSVSTLTIQRTQQEDSAVYLCASSIRPRGGEQFFGPGTRLTVL.

This clonotype was seen only a few times. V usage is TRBV5-5 and J usage is TRBJ2-6; possibly TRBD1 or TRBD2 for D (6 bases each). The length of the CDR3 is 14 residues. The germline V gene encodes CDR1 SGHKS and CDR2 YYEKEE (reference sequence). Trimming shortened V by 8 bases and J by 13 bases, and 22 bases separated the two germline ends. Here the CDR3 DNA reads TGTGCCAGTTCGAGAGGGGGGCAGGGCCGGGTCCTGACTTTC. Encoded protein: CASSRGGQGRVLTF.

V is TRBV7-9 and J is TRBJ2-4, with D unclear. V lost 0 bases and J 1 base, leaving 10 bases between the germline ends. The germline gives CDR1 SEHNR, CDR2 FQNEAQ (reference sequence). The CDR3 loop spans 16 amino acids. The DNA of the CDR3 is TGTGCCAGCAGCTTAGCCCTAGGGCGGGCCAAAAACATTCAGTACTTC. Protein: CASSLALGRAKNIQYF. The variable domain in full, completed from reference TRBV7-9 and TRBJ2-4, reads DTGVSQNPRHKITKRGQNVTFRCDPISEHNRLYWYRQTLGQGPEFLTYFQNEAQLEKSRLLSDRFSAERPKGSFSTLEIQRTEQGDSAMYLCASSLALGRAKNIQYFGAGTRLSVL.

This clonotype was counted at least ten times. The gene calls are TRBV7-6 and TRBJ1-5; tentative D call: TRBD1 (5 bases). V gave up 1 base and J gave up 6 bases, with 7 bases separating them. Germline V gives CDR1 SGHVS, CDR2 FNYEAQ. The CDR3 spans 13 residues. The CDR3 spells CASSLGQGQPQHF. The DNA of the CDR3 is TGTGCCAGCAGCTTAGGTCAGGGTCAGCCCCAGCATTTT.

As DNA, the CDR3 is TGTGCCAGCAGTGCACGGGACGGTGCCTACGAGCAGTACGTC. Translation: CASSARDGAYEQYV. This chain uses TRBV6-1 with TRBJ2-7; D is tentatively TRBD1 or TRBD2 (5 bases each). V was clipped by 4 bases and J by 2 bases, with 12 bases between them. In germline, CDR1 is MNHNS, CDR2 SASEGT. The CDR3 has 14 residues.

This clonotype occurred a few times. The chain combines TRBV5-4 with TRBJ1-2, with D maybe TRBD1 (6 bases). The V end lost 0 bases, the J end lost 6 bases, and 9 bases lay between the germline ends. This CDR3 contains 13 residues. Germline V gene data show CDR1 as SGHNT and CDR2 as YYREEE (reference sequence). The CDR3 spells CASSLAPGDGYTF. CDR3 DNA: TGTGCCAGCAGCTTGGCGCCAGGGGATGGCTACACCTTC.

The chain has TRBV9 and TRBJ2-3, with 7 bases matching TRBD2. The CDR3 runs 16 residues. The germline gives CDR1 SGDLS, CDR2 YYNGEE. With 4 bases clipped from V and 0 bases from J, the junction kept 8 bases outside the gene matches. CDR3 residues: CASSSESGASTDTQYF. The CDR3 DNA sequence: TGTGCCAGCAGCTCAGAAAGCGGGGCCAGCACAGATACGCAGTATTTT.

The rearrangement joins TRBV6-4 to TRBJ1-2; a weak D match, TRBD1 (6 bases). Germline V gives CDR1 MRHNA, CDR2 SNTAGT. This CDR3 region has 14 residues. V was shortened by 4 bases and J by 4 bases, with 13 bases between the two germline ends. Written as DNA, the CDR3 is TGTGCCAGCAGTGCCGAACAGGGAGGCTATGGCTACACCTTC. Amino acids: CASSAEQGGYGYTF.

V gene TRBV5-1 combines with J gene TRBJ2-3; a weak D match, TRBD2 (5 bases). Trimming stripped 2 bases from V and 2 bases from J, with 12 bases between. The length of the CDR3 is 15 residues. Germline CDR1 is SGHRS and CDR2 is YFSETQ. The CDR3 protein is CASSFGGRPTDTQYF. The CDR3 bases are TGCGCCAGCAGCTTCGGAGGACGCCCCACAGATACGCAGTATTTT.

This clonotype has only a few counts. This sequence joins TRBV7-9 and TRBJ2-3, with a weak D call TRBD2 (6 bases). The length of the CDR3 is 15 residues. Trimming shortened V by 5 bases and J by 6 bases, and 18 bases separated the two germline ends. Germline V CDR1 and CDR2: SEHNR, FQNEAQ (reference sequence). Written as DNA, the CDR3 is TGTGCCAGCAGCCTGGCGGGGCAGCTCGAGGATACGCAGTATTTT. It encodes CASSLAGQLEDTQYF.

CDR3 in DNA: TGTGCCACCCAGGGTTCCCCCCAGCCCCAGCATTTT. This sequence encodes CATQGSPQPQHF. This chain joins TRBV6-1 and TRBJ1-5, with D maybe TRBD1 (5 bases). The CDR3 totals 12 residues. V gave up 10 bases and J gave up 7 bases, with 14 bases separating them. CDR1 is MNHNS and CDR2 is SASEGT in the germline V gene.

The genes are TRBV6-2 or TRBV6-3 and TRBJ1-1; no clear D gene. The CDR3 is 14 residues long. CDR1 is MNHEY and CDR2 is SVGEGT in the germline V gene. The V end lost 2 bases, the J end lost 2 bases, and 9 bases lay between the germline ends. The CDR3 here is CASSYRIPNTEAFF. As DNA, the CDR3 is TGTGCCAGCAGTTACCGTATCCCTAACACTGAAGCTTTCTTT.

The chain uses TRBV12-3 or TRBV12-4 and TRBJ1-1, with D tentatively TRBD1 (6 bases). V dropped 2 bases and J dropped 14 bases, with 12 bases sitting between them. CDR3 length: 11 amino acids. The CDR3 reads CASSLTGGRFF. CDR3 in DNA: TGTGCCAGCAGTTTAACGGGGGGGCGGTTCTTT.

V usage is TRBV6-6 and J usage is TRBJ2-7, with TRBD1 matching 10 bases. The V and J ends lost 6 bases and 1 base, in that order; junction bases with no gene match: 6. Germline V gives CDR1 MNHNY, CDR2 SVGAGI (reference sequence). This CDR3 is 15 amino acids long. The chain's CDR3 is CASSLGQGESYEQYV. The CDR3 DNA follows: TGTGCCAGCAGCCTAGGACAGGGGGAGTCCTACGAGCAGTACGTC.

This clonotype was observed a handful of times. The J gene is TRBJ1-1, the V gene TRBV7-9; 8 bases are shared with TRBD1. The length of the CDR3 is 16 residues. The J segment lost 1 base and the V segment lost 5 bases, leaving 9 bases of the junction unmatched. Germline CDR1 reads SEHNR; CDR2 reads FQNEAQ (reference sequence). The CDR3: CASSPRGRMGNTEAFF. The CDR3 bases are TGTGCCAGCAGCCCCAGGGGGCGGATGGGGAACACTGAAGCTTTCTTT.

This clonotype has just a few counts. This sequence joins TRBV27 and TRBJ1-6, with D possibly matching TRBD1 (5 bases). The CDR3 runs to 16 residues. The germline V gene encodes CDR1 MNHEY and CDR2 SMNVEV (reference sequence). Trimming left V 2 bases short and J 15 bases short, with 23 bases between. The CDR3 bases are TGTGCCAGCAGTTTAATTGGCCTTCGGGGGAGAGGGCACCTCCACTTT. Residues: CASSLIGLRGRGHLHF.

This clonotype was observed a handful of times. The V call is TRBV7-2, the J call TRBJ1-1; no reliable D call. Per the germline V gene, CDR1 is SGHTA and CDR2 is FQGNSA. This CDR3 spans 16 amino acids. Trimming removed 1 base at V and 8 bases at J, with 20 bases between. The CDR3 region is CASSLVAPAGWSEAFF. In DNA form, the CDR3 reads TGTGCCAGCAGCTTAGTAGCACCCGCTGGTTGGTCGGAAGCTTTCTTT.

Many counts were recorded for this clonotype. V is TRBV12-3 or TRBV12-4 and J is TRBJ2-7, with 7 bases identical to TRBD1. Unmatched junction bases numbered 1, after V lost 4 bases and J lost 1 base. The CDR3 runs to 13 residues. The CDR3 loop reads CASSSGGSYEQYV. For the CDR3, the DNA is TGTGCCAGCAGTTCAGGGGGATCCTACGAGCAGTACGTC.